This T cell receptor beta chain was recovered during a study of T cell responses to AZD1222 COVID-19 vaccine. Study-wide context: Second-dose recipients at about 4 or about 12 weeks were treated as one pooled group.

Assay: immunoSEQ multiplex PCR; the TCRdb copy retains only in-frame clones and omits some. Here the sample spans some 190,000 clones, 80% to 90% being singletons. V was cut by 5 bases and J by 3 bases, with 19 bases left in between. Per germline, CDR1 KGHDR and CDR2 SFDVKD. The CDR3 contains 17 residues. Study results and caveats: Breadth and depth of Spike-specific TCRs rose after two AZD1222 doses.

Notes on this clone: What it binds is unknown.

This specimen consisted of peripheral blood, obtained on day 0 of AZD1222 vaccination. V and J are TRBV24-1 and TRBJ1-5, with TRBD1 as a possible D gene (5 bases). The receptor comes from an adult in good health. CDR3 nucleotide sequence: TGTGCCACCAGTGGTGGCCAGACCAATGGGGCCAATCAGCCCCAGCATTTT. Residues: CATSGGQTNGANQPQHF.